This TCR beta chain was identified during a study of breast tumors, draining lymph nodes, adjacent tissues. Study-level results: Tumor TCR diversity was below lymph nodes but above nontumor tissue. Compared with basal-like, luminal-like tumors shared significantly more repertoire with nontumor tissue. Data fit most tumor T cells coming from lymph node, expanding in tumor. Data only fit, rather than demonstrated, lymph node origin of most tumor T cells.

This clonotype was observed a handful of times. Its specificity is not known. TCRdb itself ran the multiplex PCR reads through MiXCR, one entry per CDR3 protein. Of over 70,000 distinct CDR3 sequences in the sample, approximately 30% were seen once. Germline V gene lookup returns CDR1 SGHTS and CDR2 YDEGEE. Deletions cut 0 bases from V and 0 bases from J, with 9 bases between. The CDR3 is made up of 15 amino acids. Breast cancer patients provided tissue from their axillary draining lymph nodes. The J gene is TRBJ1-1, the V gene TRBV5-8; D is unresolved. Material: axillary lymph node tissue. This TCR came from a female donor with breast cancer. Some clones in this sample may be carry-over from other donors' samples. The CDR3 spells CASSLGPGMNTEAFF. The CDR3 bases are TGTGCCAGCAGCTTGGGTCCAGGCATGAACACTGAAGCTTTCTTT. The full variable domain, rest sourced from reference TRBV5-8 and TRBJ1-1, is EAGVTQSPTHLIKTRGQQATLRCSPISGHTSVYWYQQALGLGLQFLLWYDEGEERNRGNFPPRFSGRQFPNYSSELNVNALELEDSALYLCASSLGPGMNTEAFFGQGTRLTVV.